The entry that follows covers one TCR beta chain sequence. Its recognized antigen is unknown. The input lacks base qualities; no much larger clone sits a single base away. The data stem from a study of blood T cell repertoires in COVID-19 (dated by TCRdb to about 2020). Describing the broader study: Samples covering the acute and convalescent phases of COVID-19 were provided by collaborators in the United States, Italy and Spain. Subjects who had been exposed to COVID-19, were actively infected with it, or had recovered from it provided the deeply sampled blood TCRbeta repertoires that made up the dataset. HLA class I and class II types, where available, came from metadata supplied by the sample provider rather than from assay-based typing. The samples were drawn from the first 160 participants of the ongoing ImmuneRACE study and from 950 to 1,500 subjects provided by 6 global collaborators. The prospective study material was composed of cDNA or gDNA derived from T cells, B-cell-depleted T cells, or PBMCs. A de-identified subject ID, COVID-19 status, age in years and sex were almost always included in the sample metadata. The repertoires were released in a freely available public database meant as a resource for research on the immune response to SARS-CoV-2.

The germline V gene gives CDR1 as MDHEN and CDR2 as SYDVKM. The CDR3 starts with the cysteine, ends with the phenylalanine, and has 15 residues. Left in the record is the CDR3 DNA by itself, 45 bases read in frame from the first base. V is cut back by 4 bases and J by 8 bases, with 7 bases in the junction unmatched. The immunoSEQ Assay, a bias-controlled multiplex PCR, was used to amplify TCRbeta CDR3 regions from genomic DNA. Per the authors' processing: The number of nucleated cells in each sample was estimated by amplification of reference gene primers within the assay. To quantify the absolute abundance of each unique TCRbeta CDR3 rearrangement, sequence reads were collapsed and filtered. For each sample, productive Simpson clonality was calculated by taking the square root of Simpson's diversity index across productive rearrangements. This immuneACCESS table, as held by TCRdb, lists in-frame sequences with V and J called but not all clones. Of the missing ones, under half trace to an unresolved V gene in checked studies; the others have no known cause. The DNA gave D and trimming, while V, J and clone size come from that table. This sample lists about 150,000 clones; roughly 79% were detected once. The ten largest clones capture roughly 8.6% of the sample.

The collaborating institutions used their own protocols to collect whole blood in K2EDTA tubes. For TCRbeta analysis, collaborator samples were shipped as frozen whole blood, as isolated PBMCs, or as DNA extracted from either sample type. The study at large found these results: How much clinical and demographic metadata was included differed by source and by participant, and the metadata was provided uncurated.

Sequencing was performed on peripheral blood. Recombination connected TRBV28 to TRBJ2-1, with 11 junctional bases fitting TRBD2. The source is a man aged 45-65 years with active or convalescent COVID-19. The DNA sequence follows: TGTGCCAGCAGTTCACCTAGCGGGAGGAGGGATGAGCAGTTCTTC. This sequence encodes CASSSPSGRRDEQFF.